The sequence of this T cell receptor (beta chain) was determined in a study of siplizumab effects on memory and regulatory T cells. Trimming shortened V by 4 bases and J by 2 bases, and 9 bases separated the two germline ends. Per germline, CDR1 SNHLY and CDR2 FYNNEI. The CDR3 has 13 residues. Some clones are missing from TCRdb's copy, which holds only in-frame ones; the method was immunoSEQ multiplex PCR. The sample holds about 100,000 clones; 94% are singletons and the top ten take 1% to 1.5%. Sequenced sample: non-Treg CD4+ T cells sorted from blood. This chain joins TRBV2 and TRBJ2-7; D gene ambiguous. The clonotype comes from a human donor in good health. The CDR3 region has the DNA TGTGCCAGCAGTGTAGAGGCAGCCTACGAGCAGTACTTC. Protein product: CASSVEAAYEQYF.